Below are 20 T cell receptor beta chains sequenced from a single sample in a study of shared clonotypes between healthy human individuals. Assay: immunoSEQ multiplex PCR; the TCRdb copy retains only in-frame clones and omits some. The data show millions of clones, roughly 96% seen once. Sequenced sample: naive CD4+ T cells sorted from blood. The subset denotes: CD45RA+ positively selected. These receptors all stem from a man between 18 and 35 years old in good health.

This clone came up once. Other DNA sequences in this sample translate to the same CDR3. CDR3 coding DNA: TGTGCCAGCTCACCATCCGGGCAGAGCAATCAGCCCCAGCATTTT. This gives the protein CASSPSGQSNQPQHF. V usage is TRBV18 and J usage is TRBJ1-5; D gene unclear. From germline, CDR1 is KGHSH and CDR2 LQKENI. V was trimmed by 2 bases and J by 1 base, leaving 9 bases between them. CDR3 length: 15 residues. The variable domain in full, with the rest retrieved from reference TRBV18 and TRBJ1-5, is NAGVMQNPRHLVRRRGQEARLRCSPMKGHSHVYWYRQLPEEGLKFMVYLQKENIIDESGMPKERFSAEFPKEGPSILRIQQVVRGDSAAYFCASSPSGQSNQPQHFGDGTRLSIL.

The J gene is TRBJ2-1, the V gene TRBV9; TRBD2 matches 9 bases. The CDR3 runs to 15 residues. Germline V gene data show CDR1 as SGDLS and CDR2 as YYNGEE. V lost 4 bases to trimming and J lost 8 bases; unmatched junction nucleotides: 10. CDR3 sequence (DNA): TGTGCCAGCAGCCCCCGACTAGCGGTATTAGATGAGCAGTTCTTC. Its protein is CASSPRLAVLDEQFF.

The genes are TRBV28 and TRBJ2-3; perhaps TRBD1 as D (7 bases). CDR3 size: 15 residues. Deletions cut 3 bases from V and 4 bases from J, with 14 bases between. Germline CDR1 is MDHEN and CDR2 is SYDVKM. The chain's CDR3 is CASSFSTGRSDTQYF. CDR3 sequence (DNA): TGTGCCAGCAGTTTTTCGACAGGGAGGTCAGATACGCAGTATTTT.

V gene TRBV11-3 combines with J gene TRBJ2-3; 11 bases are a match to TRBD2. CDR3 length equals 16 residues. Germline CDR1 SGHNT, CDR2 YENEEA. Trimming took 3 bases from V and 4 from J; bases not matched to a gene: 6. DNA for the CDR3: TGTGCCAGCAGCTTGAGAACTAGCGGGAGTGCAGATACGCAGTATTTT. Encoded protein: CASSLRTSGSADTQYF.

CDR3 protein: CASSESGGLAGVANTGELFF. The DNA for the CDR3 is TGTGCCAGCAGTGAATCCGGCGGACTAGCGGGAGTGGCGAACACCGGGGAGCTGTTTTTT. The chain has TRBV2 and TRBJ2-2; 13 bases are shared with TRBD2. Germline assignment: CDR1 SNHLY and CDR2 FYNNEI. The CDR3 sequence is 20 residues long. Losses at the gene ends were 2 bases for V and 0 bases for J; bases not matched to a gene: 9. The full variable domain, its missing parts supplied by reference TRBV2 and TRBJ2-2, is EPEVTQTPSHQVTQMGQEVILRCVPISNHLYFYWYRQILGQKVEFLVSFYNNEISEKSEIFDDQFSVERPDGSNFTLKIRSTKLEDSAMYFCASSESGGLAGVANTGELFFGEGSRLTVL.

A remark on this clone: The same CDR3 is also encoded by other DNA sequences in this sample. The chain joins TRBV6-1 to TRBJ2-5; D gene uncertain. Trimming left V 3 bases short and J 5 bases short, with 7 bases between. The germline CDR1 and CDR2 sequences are MNHNS and SASEGT. This CDR3 contains 12 residues. Here the CDR3 DNA reads TGTGCCAGCAGTGATGGGTGGGAGACCCAGTACTTC. Translation gives CASSDGWETQYF.

This rearrangement joins TRBV30 to TRBJ2-3, with D possibly being TRBD1 (5 bases). The CDR3 length is 15 residues. With 0 bases removed from V and 1 base from J, the gap between germline ends came to 11 bases. Germline CDR1 GTSNPN, CDR2 SVGIG (reference sequence). This chain's CDR3 is CAWSVMGPGTDTQYF. For the CDR3, the DNA is TGTGCCTGGAGTGTAATGGGGCCTGGCACAGATACGCAGTATTTT.

Of note for this clone: Additional DNA sequences in this sample encode the identical CDR3. The V and J genes are TRBV2 and TRBJ2-5; no firm D call. Germline V lookup: CDR1 SNHLY, CDR2 FYNNEI. Trimming cost V 4 bases and J 2 bases, with 5 bases left between them. The CDR3 is 12 residues long. The CDR3: CASSVGQETQYF. DNA for the CDR3: TGTGCCAGCAGTGTTGGGCAAGAGACCCAGTACTTC.

This CDR3 reads CASTPMLGTLSRTKNIQYF. The CDR3 DNA is TGTGCCAGCACCCCCATGCTAGGAACACTCTCTCGGACCAAAAACATTCAGTACTTC. This chain joins TRBV19 and TRBJ2-4; no definite D call. Trimming pared 9 bases from V and 2 bases from J, leaving 29 bases between. The CDR3 spans 19 residues. The germline gives CDR1 LNHDA, CDR2 SQIVND (reference sequence).

The CDR3 DNA reads as TGCGCCAGCAGTCAATCGCAATTGGGACAGGGGAGGACTAGCGGGCTGATCTACGAGCAGTACTTC. Translating it yields CASSQSQLGQGRTSGLIYEQYF. The rearrangement joins TRBV23-1 to TRBJ2-7, with a tentative D call TRBD2 (11 bases). TRBV23-1 is designated an ORF whose function remains uncertain. CDR3 length: 22 residues. V was cut by 0 bases and J by 3 bases, with 33 bases left in between.

The chain has TRBV5-1 and TRBJ2-3, with TRBD2 as a possible D gene (6 bases). CDR1 and CDR2 from the germline V gene are SGHRS and YFSETQ. This CDR3 region has 15 residues. V was clipped by 4 bases and J by 1 base, with 13 bases between them. Here the CDR3 DNA reads TGCGCCAGCAGCCCGCGACCGGGGGGCACAGATACGCAGTATTTT. This sequence encodes CASSPRPGGTDTQYF.

Comment on this clone: The identical CDR3 is also encoded by other nucleotide sequences in the sample. The rearrangement uses TRBV5-4 and TRBJ1-1; tentative D call: TRBD1 (5 bases). The CDR3 is 15 amino acids. The germline CDR1 and CDR2 sequences are SGHNT and YYREEE (reference sequence). Trimming cost V 4 bases and J 1 base, with 14 bases left between them. In DNA form, the CDR3 reads TGTGCCAGCAGCCCTTCCCTGACAGCGAACACTGAAGCTTTCTTT. Protein sequence: CASSPSLTANTEAFF.

This chain uses TRBV5-8 with TRBJ1-6, with 7 positions matching TRBD1. The CDR3 has 13 residues. Trimming cost V 7 bases and J 11 bases; bases outside gene matches: 9. Germline CDR1 and CDR2: SGHTS and YDEGEE. CDR3 sequence (DNA): TGTGCCAGCGCAGACAGGGCGGTAGCACCCCTCCACTTT. It specifies CASADRAVAPLHF.

This chain uses TRBV27 with TRBJ2-2, with 7 positions matching TRBD2. CDR3 length: 15 residues. The germline V gene has CDR1 MNHEY and CDR2 SMNVEV (reference sequence). V was clipped by 7 bases and J by 3 bases; unmatched bases: 8. CDR3 in DNA: TGTGCCAGCACCCTGAGCGGGAAGTACACCGGGGAGCTGTTTTTT. This sequence encodes CASTLSGKYTGELFF.

The rearrangement links TRBV10-1 to TRBJ2-7; D remains ambiguous. Germline V CDR1 and CDR2: WNHNN, SYGVQD (reference sequence). The ends were cut back, 4 bases at V and 3 bases at J, with 10 bases in the middle. The length of the CDR3 is 13 residues. The CDR3 sequence is CASSVVKGYEQYF. DNA of the CDR3: TGCGCCAGCAGTGTCGTAAAGGGCTACGAGCAGTACTTC.

Comments on this clone: The junction departs from germline at one end; a sequencing error may be responsible. V usage is TRBV9 and J usage is TRBJ2-3, with D possibly matching TRBD1 (6 bases). CDR1 is SGDLS, CDR2 YYNGEE, per germline. CDR3 length equals 16 residues. This CDR3 reads CAGSVALPGVRDTQYF. For the CDR3, the DNA is TGTGCCGGCAGCGTAGCCCTGCCAGGGGTGAGAGATACGCAGTATTTT. Full variable domain (outside the CDR3, taken from reference TRBV9 and TRBJ2-3): DSGVTQTPKHLITATGQRVTLRCSPRSGDLSVYWYQQSLDQGLQFLIQYYNGEERAKGNILERFSAQQFPDLHSELNLSSLELGDSALYFCAGSVALPGVRDTQYFGPGTRLTVL.

V usage is TRBV5-4 and J usage is TRBJ2-7; the D is unclear. The CDR3 totals 14 residues. The V gene lost 0 bases and the J gene lost 3 bases, with 10 bases spanning the gap. Germline V gene lookup returns CDR1 SGHNT and CDR2 YYREEE (reference sequence). The CDR3 DNA sequence: TGTGCCAGCAGCTTGGCGGTGGCGGACTACGAGCAGTACTTC. This gives the protein CASSLAVADYEQYF.

With respect to this clone: This same CDR3 is encoded by further DNA sequences in the sample. This chain uses TRBV7-3 with TRBJ1-1, with TRBD1 as a possible D gene (5 bases). The germline V gene encodes CDR1 SGHTA and CDR2 FQGTGA. Trimming left V 3 bases short and J 1 base short, with 9 bases between. The CDR3 totals 14 residues. CDR3 in DNA: TGTGCCAGCAGCTTGGGGCAGGGGAACACTGAAGCTTTCTTT. Translating gives CASSLGQGNTEAFF.

The chain links TRBV10-1 to TRBJ2-1, with D perhaps TRBD1 (5 bases). CDR1 and CDR2 from the germline V gene are WNHNN and SYGVQD (reference sequence). The CDR3 covers 13 residues. Trimming removed 3 bases at V and 7 bases at J, with 10 bases between. For the CDR3, the DNA is TGCGCCAGCAGTGATCGACAGTCGAATGAGCAGTTCTTC. This gives the protein CASSDRQSNEQFF.

This sequence joins TRBV6-1 and TRBJ1-4; TRBD1 aligns across 9 bases. Germline V gene data show CDR1 as MNHNS and CDR2 as SASEGT. Trimming at V came to 8 bases and at J to 8 bases, leaving 9 bases not matched to a gene. The CDR3 consists of 14 residues. The CDR3 spells CASDPTGGQEKLFF. CDR3 DNA sequence: TGTGCCAGCGACCCGACAGGGGGTCAGGAAAAACTGTTTTTT.